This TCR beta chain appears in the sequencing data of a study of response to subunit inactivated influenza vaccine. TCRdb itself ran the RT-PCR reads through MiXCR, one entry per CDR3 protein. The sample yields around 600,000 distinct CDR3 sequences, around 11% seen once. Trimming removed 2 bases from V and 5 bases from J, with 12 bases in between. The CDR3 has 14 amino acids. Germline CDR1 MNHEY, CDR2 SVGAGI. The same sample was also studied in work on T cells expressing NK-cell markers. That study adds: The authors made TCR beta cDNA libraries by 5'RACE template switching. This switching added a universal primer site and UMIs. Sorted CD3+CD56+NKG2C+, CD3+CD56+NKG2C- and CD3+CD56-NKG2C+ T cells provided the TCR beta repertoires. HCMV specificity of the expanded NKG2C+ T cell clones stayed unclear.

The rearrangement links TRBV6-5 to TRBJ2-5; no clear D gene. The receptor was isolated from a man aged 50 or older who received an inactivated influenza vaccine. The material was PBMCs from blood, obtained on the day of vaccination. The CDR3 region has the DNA TGTGCCAGCAGTTACCCGGGTAGTACGGAGACCCAGTACTTC. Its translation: CASSYPGSTETQYF.